The T cell receptor beta chain under discussion was sequenced for a study of blood T cell repertoires in COVID-19. For the study at large: Sites across the United States, Italy and Spain contributed samples from acute and convalescent COVID-19.

The assay was immunoSEQ multiplex PCR, and TCRdb's table has in-frame clones only and misses some. The data contain 200,000 to 300,000 clones, around 79% of them singletons. V was cut by 2 bases and J by 1 base, with 14 bases left in between. CDR1 is MNHEY and CDR2 is SVGEGT in the germline V gene. This CDR3 contains 17 residues. V usage is TRBV6-2 or TRBV6-3 and J usage is TRBJ2-2; TRBD2 is a possible D gene (6 bases). Sequenced: peripheral blood. The origin of this receptor is a woman at least 80 years old with acute or convalescent COVID-19. DNA of the CDR3: TGTGCCAGCAGTTACCCAAAGCTAGCGAGGAACACCGGGGAGCTGTTTTTT. Translating gives CASSYPKLARNTGELFF.